This T cell receptor beta chain was documented in a study of technical replicates of blood from a handful of donors. Assay: immunoSEQ multiplex PCR; the TCRdb copy retains only in-frame clones and omits some. Here the sample spans approximately 81,000 clones, just over 95% being singletons. This clone was seen repeatedly, ten times or more. With V trimmed by 3 bases and J by 4 bases, 6 bases remained unmatched. The CDR3 consists of 14 residues. Germline CDR1 LNHDA, CDR2 SQIVND (reference sequence). This clonotype originated in a human donor in good health. Sequencing used T cells isolated from PBMCs. J is TRBJ2-7 and V is TRBV19; 7 bases fit TRBD1. The CDR3 nucleotides are TGTGCCAGTAGTATGGAGAGGGGGCAGTACGAGCAGTACTTC. This translates into CASSMERGQYEQYF.